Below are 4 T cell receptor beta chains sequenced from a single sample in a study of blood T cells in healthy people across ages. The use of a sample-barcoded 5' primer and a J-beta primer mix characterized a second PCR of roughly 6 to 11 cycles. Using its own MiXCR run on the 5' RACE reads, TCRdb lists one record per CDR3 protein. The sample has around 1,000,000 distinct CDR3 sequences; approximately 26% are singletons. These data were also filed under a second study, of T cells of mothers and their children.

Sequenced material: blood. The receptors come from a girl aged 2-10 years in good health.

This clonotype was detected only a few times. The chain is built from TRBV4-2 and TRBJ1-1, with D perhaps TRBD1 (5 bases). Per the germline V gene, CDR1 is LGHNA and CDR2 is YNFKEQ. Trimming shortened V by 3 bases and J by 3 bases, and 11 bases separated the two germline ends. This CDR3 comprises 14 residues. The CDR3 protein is CASSQEQADTEAFF. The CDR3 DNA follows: TGTGCCAGCAGCCAGGAACAGGCTGACACTGAAGCTTTCTTT.

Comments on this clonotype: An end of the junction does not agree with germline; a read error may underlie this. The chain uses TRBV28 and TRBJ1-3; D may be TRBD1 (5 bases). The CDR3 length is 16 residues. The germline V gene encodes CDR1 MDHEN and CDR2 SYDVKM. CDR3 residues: CVSSPLRGNSGNTIYF. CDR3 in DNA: TGTGTCAGCAGTCCCCTGAGGGGCAACTCTGGAAACACCATATATTTT.

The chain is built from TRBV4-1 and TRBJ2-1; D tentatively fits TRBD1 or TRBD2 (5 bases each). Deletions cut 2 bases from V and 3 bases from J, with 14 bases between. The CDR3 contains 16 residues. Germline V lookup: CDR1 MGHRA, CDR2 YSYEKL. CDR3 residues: CASSQTGRGDYNEQFF. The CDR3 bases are TGCGCCAGCAGCCAAACGGGACGGGGTGACTACAATGAGCAGTTCTTC.

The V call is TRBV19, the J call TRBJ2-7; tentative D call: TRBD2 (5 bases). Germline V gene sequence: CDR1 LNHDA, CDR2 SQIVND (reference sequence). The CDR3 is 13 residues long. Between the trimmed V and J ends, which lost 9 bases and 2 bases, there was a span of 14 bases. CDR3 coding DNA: TGTGCCAGCGCGGACTGGCCGACCTACGAGCAGTACTTC. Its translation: CASADWPTYEQYF.